The rows below give T cell receptor beta chains drawn from one sample of a study of T cell repertoires in cytomegalovirus infection. TCRdb used MiXCR to reprocess the reads, holding one entry per CDR3 protein. The sample holds 130,000 or so distinct CDR3 sequences, 6.5% seen once. The sequenced sample consisted of PBMCs. All receptors come from a human donor in good health (CMV status not recorded). Some clones in this sample may be carry-over from other donors' samples. Each CDR3 is given with its conserved first and last residue. D genes are given only for firm matches. Size is omitted from some rows. Given values are once, few, many or a class for expanded clones.

CDR3 protein: CSANGLAGGTDTQYF; CDR3 DNA: TGCAGTGCTAACGGACTAGCGGGGGGCACAGATACGCAGTATTTT; CDR3 length: 15; clone size: many; D gene: TRBD2; J gene: TRBJ2-3; V gene: TRBV20-1
CDR3 protein: CSGGQGDYEQYF; CDR3 DNA: TGCAGCGGGGGACAGGGGGACTACGAGCAGTACTTC; CDR3 length: 12; clone size: -; D gene: TRBD1; J gene: TRBJ2-7; V gene: TRBV29-1
CDR3 protein: CASSPRTGVLKLWGYTF; CDR3 DNA: TGTGCCAGCAGCCCCCGGACAGGAGTACTCAAACTATGGGGCTACACCTTC; CDR3 length: 17; clone size: few; D gene: TRBD1; J gene: TRBJ1-2; V gene: TRBV14
CDR3 protein: CASSRSALGGEQFF; CDR3 DNA: TGTGCCAGCAGCCGGAGTGCGCTGGGGGGTGAGCAGTTCTTC; CDR3 length: 14; clone size: -; D gene: -; J gene: TRBJ2-1; V gene: TRBV14
CDR3 protein: CASSFGLEETQYF; CDR3 DNA: TGTGCCAGCAGCTTCGGACTAGAAGAGACCCAGTACTTC; CDR3 length: 13; clone size: -; D gene: TRBD2; J gene: TRBJ2-5; V gene: TRBV5-5
CDR3 protein: CASSERGQSSYEQYF; CDR3 DNA: TGTGCCAGCAGCGAGCGGGGGCAGAGCTCCTACGAGCAGTACTTC; CDR3 length: 15; clone size: many; D gene: TRBD2; J gene: TRBJ2-7; V gene: TRBV7-2
CDR3 protein: CASSNFGQGTGYTF; CDR3 DNA: TGTGCCAGCAGCAATTTCGGACAGGGGACTGGCTACACCTTC; CDR3 length: 14; clone size: many; D gene: TRBD1; J gene: TRBJ1-2; V gene: TRBV7-2
CDR3 protein: CAWSVGTVDVAEAFF; CDR3 DNA: TGTGCCTGGAGTGTAGGGACAGTTGATGTCGCTGAAGCTTTCTTT; CDR3 length: 15; clone size: many; D gene: TRBD1; J gene: TRBJ1-1; V gene: TRBV30
CDR3 protein: CASSLGRGRGETQYF; CDR3 DNA: TGTGCCAGCAGCTTAGGCCGGGGACGGGGGGAGACCCAGTACTTC; CDR3 length: 15; clone size: many; D gene: -; J gene: TRBJ2-5; V gene: TRBV7-2
CDR3 protein: CASSFPPVAGETQYF; CDR3 DNA: TGTGCCAGCAGCTTTCCCCCCGTAGCGGGAGAGACCCAGTACTTC; CDR3 length: 15; clone size: many; D gene: TRBD2; J gene: TRBJ2-5; V gene: TRBV7-2
CDR3 protein: CASGLGYQETQYF; CDR3 DNA: TGTGCCAGCGGCCTAGGGTACCAAGAGACCCAGTACTTC; CDR3 length: 13; clone size: many; D gene: -; J gene: TRBJ2-5; V gene: TRBV7-2
CDR3 protein: CASSLDRFATEAFF; CDR3 DNA: TGTGCCAGCAGCTTAGACAGATTTGCCACTGAAGCTTTCTTT; CDR3 length: 14; clone size: many; D gene: -; J gene: TRBJ1-1; V gene: TRBV11-1
CDR3 protein: CASSLGQGVYNSPLHF; CDR3 DNA: TGCGCCAGCAGCTTAGGACAGGGGGTCTATAATTCACCCCTCCACTTT; CDR3 length: 16; clone size: many; D gene: TRBD1; J gene: TRBJ1-6; V gene: TRBV5-1
CDR3 protein: CSARANTGNSYEQYF; CDR3 DNA: TGCAGTGCTAGAGCTAACACAGGGAACTCCTACGAGCAGTACTTC; CDR3 length: 15; clone size: -; D gene: -; J gene: TRBJ2-7; V gene: TRBV20-1
CDR3 protein: CASSLASGTGSGEQFF; CDR3 DNA: TGTGCCAGCAGCTTAGCGTCCGGGACTGGAAGTGGTGAGCAGTTCTTC; CDR3 length: 16; clone size: many; D gene: -; J gene: TRBJ2-1; V gene: TRBV7-2
CDR3 protein: CASSQGGTGANVLTF; CDR3 DNA: TGTGCCAGCAGTCAAGGGGGGACTGGGGCCAACGTCCTGACTTTC; CDR3 length: 15; clone size: many; D gene: -; J gene: TRBJ2-6; V gene: TRBV6-2/TRBV6-3
CDR3 protein: CASSLSPHEQYF; CDR3 DNA: TGTGCCAGCAGTTTATCCCCCCACGAGCAGTACTTC; CDR3 length: 12; clone size: -; D gene: -; J gene: TRBJ2-7; V gene: TRBV12-3/TRBV12-4
CDR3 protein: CASSSNRLSQPQHF; CDR3 DNA: TGTGCCAGCAGCTCGAACAGGCTTAGTCAGCCCCAGCATTTT; CDR3 length: 14; clone size: few; D gene: -; J gene: TRBJ1-5; V gene: TRBV7-9
CDR3 protein: CASSRDSSSGANVLTF; CDR3 DNA: TGCGCCAGCAGCCGGGACAGCAGCTCTGGGGCCAACGTCCTGACTTTC; CDR3 length: 16; clone size: -; D gene: TRBD1; J gene: TRBJ2-6; V gene: TRBV5-1
CDR3 protein: CASSPGASYEQYF; CDR3 DNA: TGTGCCAGCAGTCCCGGGGCCTCCTACGAGCAGTACTTC; CDR3 length: 13; clone size: many; D gene: -; J gene: TRBJ2-7; V gene: TRBV12-3/TRBV12-4
CDR3 protein: CASRGAGRTLSYQETQYF; CDR3 DNA: TGTGCCAGCAGGGGGGCGGGACGGACACTTTCGTACCAAGAGACCCAGTACTTC; CDR3 length: 18; clone size: -; D gene: -; J gene: TRBJ2-5; V gene: TRBV7-8
CDR3 protein: CASSLGGGAGEQFF; CDR3 DNA: TGTGCCAGCAGCTTAGGCGGGGGGGCAGGTGAGCAGTTCTTC; CDR3 length: 14; clone size: many; D gene: TRBD2; J gene: TRBJ2-1; V gene: TRBV7-2